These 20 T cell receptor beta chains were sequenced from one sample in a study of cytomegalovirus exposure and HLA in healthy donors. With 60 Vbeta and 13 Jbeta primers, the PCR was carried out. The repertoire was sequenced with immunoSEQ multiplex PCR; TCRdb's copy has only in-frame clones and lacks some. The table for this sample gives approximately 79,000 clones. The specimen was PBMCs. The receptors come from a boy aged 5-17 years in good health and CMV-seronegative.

The CDR3 loop is CASSSSGTGLEKLFF. CDR3 nucleotides: TGCGCCAGCAGCTCGTCCGGGACAGGGCTTGAAAAACTGTTTTTT. This chain links TRBV5-1 with TRBJ1-4, with 9 bases identical to TRBD1. The CDR3 runs to 15 residues. Trimming at V came to 3 bases and at J to 7 bases, leaving 7 bases not matched to a gene. Germline V lookup: CDR1 SGHRS, CDR2 YFSETQ.

The CDR3 reads CASSTLLAGINNEQFF. The CDR3 bases are TGTGCCAGCAGCACCCTACTAGCGGGGATCAACAATGAGCAGTTCTTC. The chain couples TRBV7-9 to TRBJ2-1; 10 bases line up with TRBD2. Germline lookup yields CDR1 SEHNR and CDR2 FQNEAQ (reference sequence). This CDR3 has 16 amino acids. Trimming took 5 bases from V and 5 from J; bases not matched to a gene: 9.

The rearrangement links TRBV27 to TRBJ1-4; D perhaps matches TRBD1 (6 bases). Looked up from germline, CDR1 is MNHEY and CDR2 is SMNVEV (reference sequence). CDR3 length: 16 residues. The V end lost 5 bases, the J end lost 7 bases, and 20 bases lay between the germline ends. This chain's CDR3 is CASSLRKQGKGEKLFF. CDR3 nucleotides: TGTGCCAGCAGTCTCCGCAAACAGGGAAAAGGTGAAAAACTGTTTTTT.

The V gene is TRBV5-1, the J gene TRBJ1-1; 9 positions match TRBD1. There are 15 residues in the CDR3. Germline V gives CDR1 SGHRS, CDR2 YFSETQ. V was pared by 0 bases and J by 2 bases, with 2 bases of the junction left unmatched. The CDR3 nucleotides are TGCGCCAGCAGCTTGGGACAGGGGGTCAACACTGAAGCTTTCTTT. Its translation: CASSLGQGVNTEAFF. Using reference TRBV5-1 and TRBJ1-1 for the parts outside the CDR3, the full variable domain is KAGVTQTPRYLIKTRGQQVTLSCSPISGHRSVSWYQQTPGQGLQFLFEYFSETQRNKGNFPGRFSGRQFSNSRSEMNVSTLELGDSALYLCASSLGQGVNTEAFFGQGTRLTVV.

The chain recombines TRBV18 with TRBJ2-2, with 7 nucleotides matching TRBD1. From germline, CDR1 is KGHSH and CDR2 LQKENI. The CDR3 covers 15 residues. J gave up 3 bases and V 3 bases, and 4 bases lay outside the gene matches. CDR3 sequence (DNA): TGTGCCAGCTCACCCCGGGACAGCGACACCGGGGAGCTGTTTTTT. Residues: CASSPRDSDTGELFF.

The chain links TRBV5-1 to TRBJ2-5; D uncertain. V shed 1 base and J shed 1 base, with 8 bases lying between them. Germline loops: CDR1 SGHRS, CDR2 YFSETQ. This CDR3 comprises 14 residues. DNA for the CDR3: TGCGCCAGCAGCTTGTCCCCCAGCCAAGAGACCCAGTACTTC. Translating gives CASSLSPSQETQYF.

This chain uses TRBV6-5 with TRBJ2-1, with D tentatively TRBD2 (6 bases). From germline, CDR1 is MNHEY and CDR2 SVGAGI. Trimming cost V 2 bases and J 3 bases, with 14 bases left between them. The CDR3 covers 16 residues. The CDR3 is CASSYAAWRDYNEQFF. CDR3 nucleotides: TGTGCCAGCAGTTACGCCGCCTGGCGGGACTACAATGAGCAGTTCTTC.

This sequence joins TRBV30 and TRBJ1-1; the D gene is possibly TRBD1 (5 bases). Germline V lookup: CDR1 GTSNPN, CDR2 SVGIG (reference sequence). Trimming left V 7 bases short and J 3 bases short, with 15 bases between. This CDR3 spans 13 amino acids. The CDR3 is CALDWGEDTEAFF. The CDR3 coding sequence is TGTGCCTTGGACTGGGGGGAGGACACTGAAGCTTTCTTT.

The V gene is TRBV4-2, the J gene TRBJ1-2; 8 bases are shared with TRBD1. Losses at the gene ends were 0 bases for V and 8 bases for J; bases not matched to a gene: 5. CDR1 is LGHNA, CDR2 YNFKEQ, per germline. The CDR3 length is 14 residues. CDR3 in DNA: TGTGCCAGCAGCCAAGAGGACAGGGCGAGGGGCTACACCTTC. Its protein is CASSQEDRARGYTF.

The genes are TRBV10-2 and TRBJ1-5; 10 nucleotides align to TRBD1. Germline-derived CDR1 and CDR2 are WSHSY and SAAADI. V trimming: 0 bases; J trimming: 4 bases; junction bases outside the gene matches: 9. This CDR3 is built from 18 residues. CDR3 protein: CASSESVLWTGGNQPQHF. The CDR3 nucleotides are TGCGCCAGCAGTGAGTCGGTGTTATGGACAGGGGGAAATCAGCCCCAGCATTTT.

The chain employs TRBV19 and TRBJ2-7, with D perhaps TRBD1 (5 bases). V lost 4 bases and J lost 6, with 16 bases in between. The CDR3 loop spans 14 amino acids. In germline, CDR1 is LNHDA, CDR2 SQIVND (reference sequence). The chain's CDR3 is CASSTTGHPSEQYF. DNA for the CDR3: TGTGCCAGTAGTACTACAGGTCACCCGTCCGAGCAGTACTTC. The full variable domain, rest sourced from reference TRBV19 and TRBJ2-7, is DGGITQSPKYLFRKEGQNVTLSCEQNLNHDAMYWYRQDPGQGLRLIYYSQIVNDFQKGDIAEGYSVSREKKESFPLTVTSAQKNPTAFYLCASSTTGHPSEQYFGPGTRLTVT.

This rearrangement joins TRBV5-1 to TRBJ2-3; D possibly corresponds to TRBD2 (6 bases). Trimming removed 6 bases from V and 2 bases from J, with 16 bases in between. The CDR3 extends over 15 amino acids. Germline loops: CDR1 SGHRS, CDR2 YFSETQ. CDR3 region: CASTSYGGTTDTQYF. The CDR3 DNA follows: TGCGCCAGCACCTCGTATGGCGGGACCACAGATACGCAGTATTTT.

The CDR3 reads CASSQARPGLAGPGRSDTQYF. The CDR3 DNA reads TGCGCCAGCAGCCAGGCCCGACCGGGACTAGCGGGCCCCGGGAGGTCAGATACGCAGTATTTT. The V and J genes are TRBV4-3 and TRBJ2-3; the match to TRBD2 covers 12 bases. This CDR3 comprises 21 residues. The V gene's germline CDR1 is LGHNA and CDR2 YSLEER. The V gene end was trimmed by 3 bases and the J gene end by 4 bases; junction bases not matched to a gene: 20.

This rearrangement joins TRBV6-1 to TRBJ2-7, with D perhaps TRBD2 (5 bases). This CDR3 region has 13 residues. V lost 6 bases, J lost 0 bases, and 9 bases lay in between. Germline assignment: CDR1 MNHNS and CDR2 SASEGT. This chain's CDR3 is CASREESSYEQYF. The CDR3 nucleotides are TGTGCCAGCAGGGAGGAAAGCTCCTACGAGCAGTACTTC.

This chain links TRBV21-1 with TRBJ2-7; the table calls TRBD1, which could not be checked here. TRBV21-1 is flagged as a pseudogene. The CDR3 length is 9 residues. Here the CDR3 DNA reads TGTGCCAGCAGCAAGGGACAGACCTTC. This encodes CASSKGQTF.

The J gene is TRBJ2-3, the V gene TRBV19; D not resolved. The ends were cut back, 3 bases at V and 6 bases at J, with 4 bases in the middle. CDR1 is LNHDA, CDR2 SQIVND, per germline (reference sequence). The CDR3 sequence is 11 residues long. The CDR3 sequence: CASSIPDTQYF. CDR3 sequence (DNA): TGTGCCAGTAGTATTCCGGATACGCAGTATTTT. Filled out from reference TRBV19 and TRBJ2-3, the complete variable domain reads DGGITQSPKYLFRKEGQNVTLSCEQNLNHDAMYWYRQDPGQGLRLIYYSQIVNDFQKGDIAEGYSVSREKKESFPLTVTSAQKNPTAFYLCASSIPDTQYFGPGTRLTVL.

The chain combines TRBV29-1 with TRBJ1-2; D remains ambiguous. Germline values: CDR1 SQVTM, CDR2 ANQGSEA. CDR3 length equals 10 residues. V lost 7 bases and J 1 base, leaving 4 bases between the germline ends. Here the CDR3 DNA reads TGCAGCGACATTAACTATGGCTACACCTTC. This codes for CSDINYGYTF.

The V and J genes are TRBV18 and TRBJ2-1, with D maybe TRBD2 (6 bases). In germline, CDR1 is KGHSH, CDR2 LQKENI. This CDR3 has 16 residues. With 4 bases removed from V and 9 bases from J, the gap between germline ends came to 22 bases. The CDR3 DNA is TGTGCCAGCTCACGCTTTCCCGGGACGGGGGAAAGTGAGCAGTTCTTC. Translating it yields CASSRFPGTGESEQFF.

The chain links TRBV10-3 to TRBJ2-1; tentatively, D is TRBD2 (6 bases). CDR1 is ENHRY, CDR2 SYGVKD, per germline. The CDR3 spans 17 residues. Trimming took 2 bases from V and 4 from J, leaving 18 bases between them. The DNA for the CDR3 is TGTGCCATCAGTGAGAATACAGCGGGCGCTCTTTACAATGAGCAGTTCTTC. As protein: CAISENTAGALYNEQFF.

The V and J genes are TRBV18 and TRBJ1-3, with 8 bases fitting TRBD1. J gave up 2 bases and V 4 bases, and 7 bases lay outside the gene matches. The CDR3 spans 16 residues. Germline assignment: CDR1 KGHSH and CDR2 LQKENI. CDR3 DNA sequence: TGTGCCAGCTCACGGGACAGGACCACGGCTGGAAACACCATATATTTT. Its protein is CASSRDRTTAGNTIYF.